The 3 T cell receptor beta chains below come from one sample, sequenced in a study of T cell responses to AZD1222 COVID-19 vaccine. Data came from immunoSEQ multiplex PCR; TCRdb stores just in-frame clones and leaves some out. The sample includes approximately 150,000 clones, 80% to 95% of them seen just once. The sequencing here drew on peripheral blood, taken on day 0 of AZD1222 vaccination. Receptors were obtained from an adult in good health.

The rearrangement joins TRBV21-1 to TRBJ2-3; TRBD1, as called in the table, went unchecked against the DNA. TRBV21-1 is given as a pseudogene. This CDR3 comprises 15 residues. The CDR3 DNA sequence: TGTGCCAGCAGCGTTCCGGGACAGGGAACAGATACGCAGTATTTT. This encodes CASSVPGQGTDTQYF.

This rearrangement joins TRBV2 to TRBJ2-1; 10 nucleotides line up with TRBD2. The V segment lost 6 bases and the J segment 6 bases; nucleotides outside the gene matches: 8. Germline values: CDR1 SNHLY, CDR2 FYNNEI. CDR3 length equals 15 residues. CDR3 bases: TGTGCCAGCAGGGGGGCTAGCGGGAGAAGCAATGAGCAGTTCTTC. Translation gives CASRGASGRSNEQFF.

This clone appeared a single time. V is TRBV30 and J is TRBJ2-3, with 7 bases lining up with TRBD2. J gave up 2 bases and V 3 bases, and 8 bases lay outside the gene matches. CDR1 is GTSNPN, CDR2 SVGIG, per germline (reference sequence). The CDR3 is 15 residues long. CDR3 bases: TGTGCCTGGAGACGGAGCGGGGTTGACACAGATACGCAGTATTTT. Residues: CAWRRSGVDTDTQYF.